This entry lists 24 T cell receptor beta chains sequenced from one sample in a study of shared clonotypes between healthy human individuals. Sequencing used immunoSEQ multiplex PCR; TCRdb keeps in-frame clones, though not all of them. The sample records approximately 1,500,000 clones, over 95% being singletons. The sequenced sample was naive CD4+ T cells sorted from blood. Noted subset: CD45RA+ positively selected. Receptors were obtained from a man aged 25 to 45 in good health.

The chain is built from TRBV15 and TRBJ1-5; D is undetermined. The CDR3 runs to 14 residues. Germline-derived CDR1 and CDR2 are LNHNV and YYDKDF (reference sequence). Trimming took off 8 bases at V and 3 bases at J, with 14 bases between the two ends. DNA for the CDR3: TGTGCCACCTCCCCGGGGAAGAACAATCAGCCCCAGCATTTT. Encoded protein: CATSPGKNNQPQHF.

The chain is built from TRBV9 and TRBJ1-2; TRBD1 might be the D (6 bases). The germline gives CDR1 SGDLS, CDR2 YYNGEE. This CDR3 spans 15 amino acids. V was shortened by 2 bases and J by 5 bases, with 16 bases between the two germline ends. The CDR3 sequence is CASSVTTGPGYGYTF. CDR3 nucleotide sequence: TGTGCCAGCAGCGTTACGACAGGCCCGGGGTATGGCTACACCTTC.

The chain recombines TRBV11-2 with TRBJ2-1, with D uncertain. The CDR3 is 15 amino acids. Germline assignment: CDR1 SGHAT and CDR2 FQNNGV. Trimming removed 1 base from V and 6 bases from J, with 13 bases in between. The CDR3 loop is CASSLASGSGNEQFF. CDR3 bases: TGTGCCAGCAGCTTAGCTTCCGGGTCGGGCAATGAGCAGTTCTTC. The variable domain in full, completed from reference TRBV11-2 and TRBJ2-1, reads EAGVAQSPRYKIIEKRQSVAFWCNPISGHATLYWYQQILGQGPKLLIQFQNNGVVDDSQLPKDRFSAERLKGVDSTLKIQPAKLEDSAVYLCASSLASGSGNEQFFGPGTRLTVL.

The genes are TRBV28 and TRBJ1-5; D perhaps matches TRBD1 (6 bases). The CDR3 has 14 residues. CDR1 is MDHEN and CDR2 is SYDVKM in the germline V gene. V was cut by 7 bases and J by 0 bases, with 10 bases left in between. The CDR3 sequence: CASTRDNSNQPQHF. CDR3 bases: TGTGCCAGCACCCGGGACAATAGCAATCAGCCCCAGCATTTT. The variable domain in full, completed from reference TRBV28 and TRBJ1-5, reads DVKVTQSSRYLVKRTGEKVFLECVQDMDHENMFWYRQDPGLGLRLIYFSYDVKMKEKGDIPEGYSVSREKKERFSLILESASTNQTSMYLCASTRDNSNQPQHFGDGTRLSIL.

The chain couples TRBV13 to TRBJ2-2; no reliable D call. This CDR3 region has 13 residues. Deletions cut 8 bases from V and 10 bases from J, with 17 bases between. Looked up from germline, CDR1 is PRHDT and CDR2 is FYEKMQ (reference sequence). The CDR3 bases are TGTGCCAGCGGCCAACGGTCCTCCGTGGAGCTGTTTTTT. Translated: CASGQRSSVELFF.

CDR3 nucleotide sequence: TGTGCCAGCAGTTTAGAAGTCTCCCCGTCTAATCAGCCCCAGCATTTT. Translated: CASSLEVSPSNQPQHF. The V gene is TRBV28, the J gene TRBJ1-5, with no clear D. Germline V gene data show CDR1 as MDHEN and CDR2 as SYDVKM. V was clipped by 2 bases and J by 4 bases, with 15 bases between them. This CDR3 is 16 amino acids long.

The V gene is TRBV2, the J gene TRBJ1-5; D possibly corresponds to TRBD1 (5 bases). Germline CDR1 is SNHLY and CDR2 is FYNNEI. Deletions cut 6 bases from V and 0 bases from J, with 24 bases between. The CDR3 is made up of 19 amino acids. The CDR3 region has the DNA TGTGCCAGCAGCAGGTCTGGGCAGGGCGAAGGCAATAGCAATCAGCCCCAGCATTTT. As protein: CASSRSGQGEGNSNQPQHF.

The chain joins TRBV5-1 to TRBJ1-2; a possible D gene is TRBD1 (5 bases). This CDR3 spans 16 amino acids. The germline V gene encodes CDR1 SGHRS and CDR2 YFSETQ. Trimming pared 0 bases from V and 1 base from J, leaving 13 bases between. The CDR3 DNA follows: TGCGCCAGCAGCTTGGGGGCAGGGACCATTAACTATGGCTACACCTTC. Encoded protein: CASSLGAGTINYGYTF.

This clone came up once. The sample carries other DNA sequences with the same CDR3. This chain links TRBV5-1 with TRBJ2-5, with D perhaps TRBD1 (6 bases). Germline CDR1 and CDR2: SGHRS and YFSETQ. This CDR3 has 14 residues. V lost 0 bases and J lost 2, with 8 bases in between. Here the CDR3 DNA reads TGCGCCAGCAGCTTGGCCGGGACACAAGAGACCCAGTACTTC. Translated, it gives CASSLAGTQETQYF.

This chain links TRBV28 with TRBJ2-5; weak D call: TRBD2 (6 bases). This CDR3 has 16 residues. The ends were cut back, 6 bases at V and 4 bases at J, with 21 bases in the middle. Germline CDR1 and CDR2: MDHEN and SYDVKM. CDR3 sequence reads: CASSYSLGKGGETQYF. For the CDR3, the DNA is TGTGCCAGCAGCTACTCTTTGGGCAAGGGAGGAGAGACCCAGTACTTC.

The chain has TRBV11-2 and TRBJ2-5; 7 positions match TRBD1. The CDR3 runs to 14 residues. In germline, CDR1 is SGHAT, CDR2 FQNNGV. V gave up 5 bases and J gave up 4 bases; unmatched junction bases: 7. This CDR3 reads CASSQRQGPETQYF. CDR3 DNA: TGTGCCAGCAGCCAGAGACAGGGACCAGAGACCCAGTACTTC.

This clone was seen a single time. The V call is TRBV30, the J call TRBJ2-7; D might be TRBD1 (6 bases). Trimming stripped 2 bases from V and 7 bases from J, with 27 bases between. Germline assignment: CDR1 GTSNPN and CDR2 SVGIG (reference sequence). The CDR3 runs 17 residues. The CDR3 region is CAWSLYSDSLTLLEQYF. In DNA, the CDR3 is TGTGCCTGGAGTTTATACTCGGACAGTCTTACACTGCTGGAGCAGTACTTC.

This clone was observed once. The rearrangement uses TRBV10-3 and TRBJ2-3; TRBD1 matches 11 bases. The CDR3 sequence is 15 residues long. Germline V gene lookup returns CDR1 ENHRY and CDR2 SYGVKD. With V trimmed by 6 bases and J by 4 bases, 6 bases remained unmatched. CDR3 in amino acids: CAIRPDRGRPDTQYF. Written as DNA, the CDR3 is TGTGCCATCAGGCCGGACAGGGGGCGGCCAGATACGCAGTATTTT.

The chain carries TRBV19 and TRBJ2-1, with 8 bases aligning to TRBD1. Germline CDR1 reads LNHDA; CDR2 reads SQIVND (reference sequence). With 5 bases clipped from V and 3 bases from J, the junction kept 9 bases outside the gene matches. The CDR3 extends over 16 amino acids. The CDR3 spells CASSGFQDRVYNEQFF. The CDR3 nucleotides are TGTGCCAGTAGTGGATTTCAGGACAGGGTCTACAATGAGCAGTTCTTC.

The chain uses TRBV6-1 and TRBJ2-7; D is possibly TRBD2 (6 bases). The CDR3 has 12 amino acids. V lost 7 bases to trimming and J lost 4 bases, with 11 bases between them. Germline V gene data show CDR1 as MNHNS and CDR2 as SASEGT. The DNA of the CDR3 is TGTGCCAGCAATCGACTAGTTTACGAGCAGTACTTC. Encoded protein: CASNRLVYEQYF.

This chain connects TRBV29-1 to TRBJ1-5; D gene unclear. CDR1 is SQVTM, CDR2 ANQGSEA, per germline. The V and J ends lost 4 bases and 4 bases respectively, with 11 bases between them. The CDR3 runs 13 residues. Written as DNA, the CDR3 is TGCAGCGTTGTCCCCCAGCCGAATCAGCCCCAGCATTTT. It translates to CSVVPQPNQPQHF.

The DNA for the CDR3 is TGTGCCAGCAGCATACTCGGTGGAGGGGGCCTGGACGAGCAGTACTTC. Protein product: CASSILGGGGLDEQYF. The chain recombines TRBV7-6 with TRBJ2-7, with D possibly being TRBD1 (7 bases). Deletions cut 5 bases from V and 5 bases from J, with 22 bases between. Germline lookup yields CDR1 SGHVS and CDR2 FNYEAQ. The CDR3 runs to 16 residues.

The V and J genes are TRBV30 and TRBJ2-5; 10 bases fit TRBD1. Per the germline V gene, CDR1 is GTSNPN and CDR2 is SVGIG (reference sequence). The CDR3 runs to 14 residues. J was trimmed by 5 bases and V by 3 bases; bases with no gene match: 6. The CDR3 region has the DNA TGTGCCTGGAGCACGGACAGGGGGAGGGAGACCCAGTACTTC. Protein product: CAWSTDRGRETQYF.

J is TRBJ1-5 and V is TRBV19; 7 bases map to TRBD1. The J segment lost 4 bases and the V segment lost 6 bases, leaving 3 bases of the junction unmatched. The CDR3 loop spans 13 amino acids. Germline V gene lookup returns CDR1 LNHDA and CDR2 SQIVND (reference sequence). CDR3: CASRIRGNQPQHF. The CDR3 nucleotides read TGTGCCAGTAGGATCAGGGGGAATCAGCCCCAGCATTTT.

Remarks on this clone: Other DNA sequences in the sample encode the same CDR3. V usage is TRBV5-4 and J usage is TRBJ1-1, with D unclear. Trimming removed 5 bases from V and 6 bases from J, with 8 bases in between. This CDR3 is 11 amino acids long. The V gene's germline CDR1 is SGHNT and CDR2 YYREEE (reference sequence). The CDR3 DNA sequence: TGTGCCAGCAGTGCAGGACCTGAAGCTTTCTTT. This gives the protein CASSAGPEAFF.

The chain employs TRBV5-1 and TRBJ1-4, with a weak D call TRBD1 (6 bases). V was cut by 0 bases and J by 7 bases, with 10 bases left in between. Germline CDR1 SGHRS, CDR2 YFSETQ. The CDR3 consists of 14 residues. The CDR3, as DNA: TGCGCCAGCAGCTTGGCGCAGGGGACTGAAAAACTGTTTTTT. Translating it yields CASSLAQGTEKLFF.

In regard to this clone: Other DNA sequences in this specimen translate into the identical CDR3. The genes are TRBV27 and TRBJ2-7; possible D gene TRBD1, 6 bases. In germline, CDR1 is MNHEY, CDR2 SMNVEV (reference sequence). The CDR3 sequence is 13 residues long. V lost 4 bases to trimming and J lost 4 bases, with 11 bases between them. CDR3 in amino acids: CASSSSGTYEQYF. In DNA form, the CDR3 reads TGTGCCAGCAGTTCCTCCGGGACATACGAGCAGTACTTC.

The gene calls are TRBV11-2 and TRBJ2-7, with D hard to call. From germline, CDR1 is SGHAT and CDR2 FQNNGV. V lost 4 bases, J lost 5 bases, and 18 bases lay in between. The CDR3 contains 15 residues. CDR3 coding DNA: TGTGCCAGCAGCTCCGCCCGGCCTATCTTTAACGAGCAGTACTTC. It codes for CASSSARPIFNEQYF.

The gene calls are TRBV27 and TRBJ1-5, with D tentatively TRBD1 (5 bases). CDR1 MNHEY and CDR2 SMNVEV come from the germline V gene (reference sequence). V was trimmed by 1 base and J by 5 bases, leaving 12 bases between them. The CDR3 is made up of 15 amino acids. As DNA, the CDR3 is TGTGCCAGCAGTTTATTTAGGGGTTCGGATCAGCCCCAGCATTTT. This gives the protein CASSLFRGSDQPQHF.